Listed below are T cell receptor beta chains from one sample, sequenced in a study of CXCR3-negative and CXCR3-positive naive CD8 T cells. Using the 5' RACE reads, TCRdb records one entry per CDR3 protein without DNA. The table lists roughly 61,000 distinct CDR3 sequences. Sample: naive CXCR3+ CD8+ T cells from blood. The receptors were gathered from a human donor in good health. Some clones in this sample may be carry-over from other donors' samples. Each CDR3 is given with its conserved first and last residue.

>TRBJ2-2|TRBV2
CASSPTSGVPGELFF
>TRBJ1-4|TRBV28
CASSYGTNEKLFF
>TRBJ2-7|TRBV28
CASRPGTGLYEQYF
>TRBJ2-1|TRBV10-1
CASKLLAGGNNEQFF
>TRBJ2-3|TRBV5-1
CASEEYPPDTQYF
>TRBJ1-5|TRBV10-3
CAISENDQPQHF
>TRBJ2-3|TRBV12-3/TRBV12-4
CASRRGRIGTDTQYF
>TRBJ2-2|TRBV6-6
CASSYGETNTGELFF
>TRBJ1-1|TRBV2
CASSGPGRANTETFF
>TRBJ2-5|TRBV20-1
CSAPGLAGQETQYF
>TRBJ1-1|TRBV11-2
CASSFGNTEAFF
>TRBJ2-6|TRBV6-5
CASSPTPSGANVLTF
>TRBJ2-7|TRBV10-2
CASSEGASATYEQYF
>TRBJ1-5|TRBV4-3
CASSQVAVNQPQHF
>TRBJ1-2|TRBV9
CASSPSGDTYGYTF
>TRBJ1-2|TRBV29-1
CSVGGVAPYVYGYTF
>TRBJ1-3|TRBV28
CASSLDRTSGNTIYF
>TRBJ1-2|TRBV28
CASSINRNREPYYGYTF
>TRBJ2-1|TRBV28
CASSFEAGRVEQFF
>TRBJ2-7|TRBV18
CASSLGREGLSYEQYF
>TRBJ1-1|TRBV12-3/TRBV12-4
CASSPHSQGLTEAFF
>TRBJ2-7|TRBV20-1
CSAHRGGGLNYEQYF
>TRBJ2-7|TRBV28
CASSFIGGAVYEQYF
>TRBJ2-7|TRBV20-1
CSAGDRDSSSYEQYF
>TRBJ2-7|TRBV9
CASRNLGRYEQYF
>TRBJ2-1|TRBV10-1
CASEGQTYNEQFF
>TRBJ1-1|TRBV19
CASKAGMGTEAFF
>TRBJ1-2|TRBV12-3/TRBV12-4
CASSLGSTVYGYTF
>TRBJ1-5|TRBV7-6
CASSSDSSNQPQHF
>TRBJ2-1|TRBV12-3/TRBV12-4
CASSLLSGGYNEQFF
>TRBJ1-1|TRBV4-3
CASSQDIGANTEAFF
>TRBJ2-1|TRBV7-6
CASSLLAGEQFF
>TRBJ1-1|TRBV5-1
CASSLEPQTEAFF
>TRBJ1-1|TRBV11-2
CASSLIGWAEAFF
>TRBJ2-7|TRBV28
CASSSRDRPTYEQYF
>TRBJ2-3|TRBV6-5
CASNLRGGADTQYF
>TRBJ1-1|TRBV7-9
CASSFRVAAFF
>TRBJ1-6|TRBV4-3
CASSQVGQGGRPLHF
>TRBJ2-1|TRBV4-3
CASSQDIFGQANEQFF
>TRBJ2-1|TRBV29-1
CSLLADRHYNEQFF
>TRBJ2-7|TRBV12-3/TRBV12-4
CASSLASGSYEQYF
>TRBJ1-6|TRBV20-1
CSAPAGRGGNSPLHF
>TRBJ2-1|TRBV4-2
CASSQDYGLAGFGEFF
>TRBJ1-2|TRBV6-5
CASSYSMRDNYGYTF
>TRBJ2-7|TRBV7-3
CASSSPDLGYEQYF
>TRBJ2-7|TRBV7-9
CASSLQGAQSYEQYF